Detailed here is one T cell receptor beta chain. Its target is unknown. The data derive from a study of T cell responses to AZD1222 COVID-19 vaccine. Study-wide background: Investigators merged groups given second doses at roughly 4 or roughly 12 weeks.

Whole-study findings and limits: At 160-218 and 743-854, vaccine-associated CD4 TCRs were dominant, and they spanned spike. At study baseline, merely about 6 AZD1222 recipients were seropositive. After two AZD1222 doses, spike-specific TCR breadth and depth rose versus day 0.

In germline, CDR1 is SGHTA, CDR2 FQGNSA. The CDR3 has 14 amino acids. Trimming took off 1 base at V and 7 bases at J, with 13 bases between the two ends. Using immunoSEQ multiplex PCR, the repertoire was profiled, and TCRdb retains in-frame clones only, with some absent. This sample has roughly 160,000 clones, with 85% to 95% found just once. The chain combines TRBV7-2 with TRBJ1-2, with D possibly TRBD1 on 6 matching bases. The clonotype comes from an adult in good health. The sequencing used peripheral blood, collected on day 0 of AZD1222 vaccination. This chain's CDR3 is CASSLEPAGVGYTF. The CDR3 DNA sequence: TGTGCCAGCAGCTTAGAGCCGGCAGGGGTTGGCTACACCTTC.